Listed below are T cell receptor beta chains from one sample, sequenced in a study of T cells expressing NK-cell markers. TCRdb reworked the 5' RACE reads into one entry per CDR3 protein, no DNA. The sample's table shows a few hundred thousand distinct CDR3 sequences. Sequenced: blood T cells: a sorted CD56 or NKG2C T cell subset, CD4+ or CD8+ T cells, or bulk PBMC T cells (not recorded which). The receptors stem from a man aged 18 to 29 in good health. CDR3s include the opening cysteine and the closing phenylalanine or tryptophan.

J gene: TRBJ1-1
V gene: TRBV19
CDR3 protein: CASSNPGRSEAFF

J gene: TRBJ1-6
V gene: TRBV6-1
CDR3 protein: CASRPGQGENSPLHF

J gene: TRBJ2-3
V gene: TRBV7-7
CDR3 protein: CASSLAAGGHTDTQYF

J gene: TRBJ2-3
V gene: TRBV27
CDR3 protein: CASSYLYPTDTQYF

J gene: TRBJ2-7
V gene: TRBV7-2
CDR3 protein: CASSLGSSGRAWQYF

J gene: TRBJ2-7
V gene: TRBV6-1
CDR3 protein: CASSAYRDSDHEQYF

J gene: TRBJ2-2
V gene: TRBV4-1
CDR3 protein: CASSQDSLAANTGELFF

J gene: TRBJ1-1
V gene: TRBV10-3
CDR3 protein: CAIRDSSMNTEAFF

J gene: TRBJ2-3
V gene: TRBV21-1
CDR3 protein: CASSKTGDSSQYF

J gene: TRBJ2-3
V gene: TRBV5-6
CDR3 protein: CASSLQAGANTQYF

J gene: TRBJ2-1
V gene: TRBV24-1
CDR3 protein: CATSAGLGSSYNEQFF

J gene: TRBJ1-2
V gene: TRBV6-2/TRBV6-3
CDR3 protein: CASSPGSYYGYTF

J gene: TRBJ2-7
V gene: TRBV20-1
CDR3 protein: CSARIRGIPGEQYF

J gene: TRBJ2-5
V gene: TRBV20-1
CDR3 protein: CSARRDRGRGETQYF

J gene: TRBJ1-5
V gene: TRBV6-1
CDR3 protein: CASSEAAGSNQPQHF

J gene: TRBJ2-5
V gene: TRBV6-2/TRBV6-3
CDR3 protein: CASSYSVAGGAETQYF

J gene: TRBJ2-3
V gene: TRBV14
CDR3 protein: CASSPRLHETQYF

J gene: TRBJ2-1
V gene: TRBV20-1
CDR3 protein: CSARDVDGYNEQFF

J gene: TRBJ1-5
V gene: TRBV5-1
CDR3 protein: CASSLGQGGGQPQHF

J gene: TRBJ2-1
V gene: TRBV7-9
CDR3 protein: CASSLQGSFDEQFF

J gene: TRBJ2-6
V gene: TRBV20-1
CDR3 protein: CSASSPGLPGANVLTF

J gene: TRBJ2-3
V gene: TRBV20-1
CDR3 protein: CSATDVRQGYPDTQYF

J gene: TRBJ2-7
V gene: TRBV25-1
CDR3 protein: CASSPPGTSDYEQYF

J gene: TRBJ1-5
V gene: TRBV6-1
CDR3 protein: CASREGGNQPQHF

J gene: TRBJ1-1
V gene: TRBV6-5
CDR3 protein: CASSLRGGKTEAFF

J gene: TRBJ1-2
V gene: TRBV20-1
CDR3 protein: CSASATGAASGSTF

J gene: TRBJ2-7
V gene: TRBV24-1
CDR3 protein: CATSDLEGGKYEQYF

J gene: TRBJ2-1
V gene: TRBV7-8
CDR3 protein: CASSSRTSGRNEQFF

J gene: TRBJ2-1
V gene: TRBV20-1
CDR3 protein: CSARGRDEQFF

J gene: TRBJ2-1
V gene: TRBV5-1
CDR3 protein: CASSWGTSGNYNEQFF

J gene: TRBJ2-1
V gene: TRBV29-1
CDR3 protein: CSGDRGLVNEQFF

J gene: TRBJ2-1
V gene: TRBV6-5
CDR3 protein: CASSPRPRDRKNEQFF

J gene: TRBJ1-1
V gene: TRBV5-1
CDR3 protein: CASSSGQSDEAFF

J gene: TRBJ1-4
V gene: TRBV29-1
CDR3 protein: CSVAGGGEKLFF

J gene: TRBJ2-5
V gene: TRBV2
CDR3 protein: CASLGTAGAQYF